This TCR beta chain originates from a study of T cell repertoires in cytomegalovirus infection. Study findings and constraints: The ex vivo response was dominated by HLA-C-restricted CMV-specific TCR beta clonotypes.

TCRdb independently ran MiXCR on the reads; one entry per CDR3 protein. The sample shows 150,000 or so distinct CDR3 sequences, 5% to 6.5% of them seen only once. Germline loops: CDR1 MDHEN, CDR2 SYDVKM. Trimming removed 5 bases from V and 7 bases from J, with 16 bases in between. This CDR3 contains 14 residues. This clonotype was seen at least ten times. Its specificity is not known. V and J are TRBV28 and TRBJ2-3, with TRBD2 as a possible D gene (7 bases). The sample consisted of PBMCs. The sequence was collected from a human donor in good health (CMV status not recorded). Some clones in this sample may be carry-over from other donors' samples. This CDR3 is CASSTGGGHYTQYF. The CDR3 DNA is TGTGCCAGCAGTACTGGGGGGGGCCACTATACGCAGTATTTT.